This T cell receptor beta chain was observed in a study of cytomegalovirus exposure and HLA in healthy donors. Study conclusions and caveats: Sequences of the TCR beta chain were said to predict the HLA-A and HLA-B alleles of most subjects accurately. The majority of TCR sequences were rare, yet some public TCRs appeared in many donors. Reported performance of the classifier showed diagnosis of cytomegalovirus status with high specificity and sensitivity.

A multiplex PCR was run with 60 Vbeta primers and 13 Jbeta primers. Some clones are missing from TCRdb's copy, which holds only in-frame ones; the method was immunoSEQ multiplex PCR. The sample lists roughly 110,000 clones; roughly two thirds were seen once. This clone was seen more than once but under ten times. The antigen is unknown. The CDR3 is made up of 15 amino acids. With V trimmed by 1 base and J by 6 bases, 4 bases remained unmatched. The germline V gene encodes CDR1 SEHNR and CDR2 FQNEAQ (reference sequence). The V call is TRBV7-9, the J call TRBJ1-5, with 9 bases identical to TRBD1. The source is a female donor in good health and CMV-seronegative. The sequenced sample consisted of PBMCs. The CDR3 DNA follows: TGTGCCAGCAGCTTAGGGGGGACAGGGCGTCAGCCCCAGCATTTT. Its protein is CASSLGGTGRQPQHF.